This TCR delta chain comes out of a study of Vδ1+ human thymocytes. Overall study findings and caveats: Highly polyclonal TRG and TRD repertoires with Gaussian CDR3 length distributions appeared in thymus.

The template was reverse-transcribed extracted RNA. CDR3 amplicons came from multiplex PCR with pooled V-gene forward and constant-region reverse primers. TCRdb used CATT to re-call clones from the multiplex PCR reads. Of roughly 55,000 delta-chain clones listed, roughly 15% are singletons. The CDR3 spans 18 residues. Germline CDR1 reads TSWWSYY; CDR2 reads QGS. J was trimmed by 6 bases and V by 0 bases; bases with no gene match: 13. Regarding this clone: What it binds is unknown.

This chain links TRDV1 with TRDJ1, with TRDD3 identical over 10 bases. The material sequenced was Vdelta1+ gamma-delta thymocytes from the thymus. As to subset: FACS-sorted CD3+ TCRalphabeta- TCRVdelta1+ TCRVdelta2- thymocytes. The sequence was obtained from a boy under two years old who had congenital heart surgery. As DNA, the CDR3 is TGTGCTCTTGGGGAACTCAAGTCCAGGGGGATACGCCACCATAAACTCATCTTT. Translation: CALGELKSRGIRHHKLIF.